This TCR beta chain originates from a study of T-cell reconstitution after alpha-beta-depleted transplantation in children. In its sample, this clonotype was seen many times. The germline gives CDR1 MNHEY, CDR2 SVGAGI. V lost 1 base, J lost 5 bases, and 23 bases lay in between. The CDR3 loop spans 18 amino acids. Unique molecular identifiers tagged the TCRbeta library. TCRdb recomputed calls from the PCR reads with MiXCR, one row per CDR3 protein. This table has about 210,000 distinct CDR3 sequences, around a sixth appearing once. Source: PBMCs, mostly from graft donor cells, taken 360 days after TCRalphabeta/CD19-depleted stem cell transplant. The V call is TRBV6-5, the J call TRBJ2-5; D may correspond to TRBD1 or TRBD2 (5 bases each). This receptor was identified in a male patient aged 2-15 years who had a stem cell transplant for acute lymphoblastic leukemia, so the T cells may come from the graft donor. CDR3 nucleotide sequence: TGTGCCAGCAGTTACTTATCCCCGTTATGGGGGTTTGGTGAGACCCAGTACTTC. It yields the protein CASSYLSPLWGFGETQYF.